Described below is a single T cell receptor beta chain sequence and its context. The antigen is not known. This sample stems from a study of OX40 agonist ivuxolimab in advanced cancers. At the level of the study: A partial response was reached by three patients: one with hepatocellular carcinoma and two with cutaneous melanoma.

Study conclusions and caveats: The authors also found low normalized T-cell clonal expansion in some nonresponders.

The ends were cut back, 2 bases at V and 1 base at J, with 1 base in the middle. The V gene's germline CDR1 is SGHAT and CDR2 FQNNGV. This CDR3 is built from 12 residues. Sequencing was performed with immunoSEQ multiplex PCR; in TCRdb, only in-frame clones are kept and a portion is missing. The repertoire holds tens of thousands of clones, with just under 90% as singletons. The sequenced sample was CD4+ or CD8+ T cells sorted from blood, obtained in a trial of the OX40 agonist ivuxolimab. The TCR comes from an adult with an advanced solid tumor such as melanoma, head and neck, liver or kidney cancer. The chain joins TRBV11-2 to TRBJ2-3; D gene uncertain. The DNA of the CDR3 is TGTGCCAGCAGCTTACGCACAGATACGCAGTATTTT. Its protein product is CASSLRTDTQYF.